This T cell receptor (beta chain) originates from a study of Ad26.COV2.S vaccination and SARS-CoV-2 variants. Study context: This donor came from the COV1001 trial of Ad26.COV2.S. Recipients of Ad26.COV2.S got it intramuscularly, once or twice 56 days apart. Study findings and constraints: Vaccinated individuals (as opposed to placebo recipients) had higher spike-specific TCR breadth.

Turning to this clone: The antigen is undetermined.

This CDR3 has 14 amino acids. Germline V CDR1 and CDR2: LNHDA, SQIVND (reference sequence). V lost 3 bases, J lost 13 bases, and 19 bases lay in between. The data were produced by immunoSEQ multiplex PCR, yet TCRdb's version contains in-frame clones alone and is incomplete. The sample has 430,000 or so clones; about 93% are singletons. As to treatment: some 19 received Ad26.COV2.S at low or high dose, single or two shots; five or six received placebo; per-sample allocation not given. Day 63 following the first vaccine or placebo injection was when the samples were taken. What was given as vaccine was an Ad26 vector encoding Wuhan-strain SARS-CoV-2 spike.

The receptor comes from a person aged 18-65 years who received the Ad26.COV2.S COVID-19 vaccine or a placebo. The genes are TRBV19 and TRBJ2-1; TRBD1 or TRBD2 may be the D gene (5 bases each). Sample: peripheral blood, taken in a trial of Ad26.COV2.S vaccine versus placebo. For the CDR3, the DNA is TGTGCCAGTAGTATGAGTTGGTACATGGGGGACCAGTTCTTC. It codes for CASSMSWYMGDQFF.